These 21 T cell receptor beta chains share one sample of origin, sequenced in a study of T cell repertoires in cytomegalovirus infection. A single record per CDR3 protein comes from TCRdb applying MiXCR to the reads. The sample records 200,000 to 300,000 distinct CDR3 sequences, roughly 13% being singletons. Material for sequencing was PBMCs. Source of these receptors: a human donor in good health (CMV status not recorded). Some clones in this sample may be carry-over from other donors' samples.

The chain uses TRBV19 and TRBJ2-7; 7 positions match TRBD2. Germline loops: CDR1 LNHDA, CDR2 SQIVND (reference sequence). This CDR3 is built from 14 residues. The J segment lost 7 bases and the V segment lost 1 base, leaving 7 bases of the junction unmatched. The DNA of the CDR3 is TGTGCCAGTAGTATAGCGGGAGCTAGCGGAGAGCAGTACTTC. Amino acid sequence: CASSIAGASGEQYF.

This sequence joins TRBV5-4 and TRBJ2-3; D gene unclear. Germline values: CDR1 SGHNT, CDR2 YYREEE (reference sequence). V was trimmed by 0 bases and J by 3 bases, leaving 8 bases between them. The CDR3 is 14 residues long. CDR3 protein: CASSLVAETDTQYF. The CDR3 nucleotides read TGTGCCAGCAGCTTGGTGGCAGAAACAGATACGCAGTATTTT.

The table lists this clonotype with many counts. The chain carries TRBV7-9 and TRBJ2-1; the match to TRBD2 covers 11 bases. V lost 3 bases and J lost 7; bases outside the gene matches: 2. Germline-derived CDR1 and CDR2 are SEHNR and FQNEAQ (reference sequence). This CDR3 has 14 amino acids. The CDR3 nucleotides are TGTGCCAGCAGCTTTGGGACTAGCGGAAATGAGCAGTTCTTC. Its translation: CASSFGTSGNEQFF.

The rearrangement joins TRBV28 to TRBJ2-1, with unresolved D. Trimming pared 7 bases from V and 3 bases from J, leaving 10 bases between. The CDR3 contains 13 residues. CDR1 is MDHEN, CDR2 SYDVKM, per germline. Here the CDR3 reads CASTMDGYNEQFF. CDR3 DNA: TGTGCCAGCACCATGGACGGCTACAATGAGCAGTTCTTC. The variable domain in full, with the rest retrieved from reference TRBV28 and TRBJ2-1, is DVKVTQSSRYLVKRTGEKVFLECVQDMDHENMFWYRQDPGLGLRLIYFSYDVKMKEKGDIPEGYSVSREKKERFSLILESASTNQTSMYLCASTMDGYNEQFFGPGTRLTVL.

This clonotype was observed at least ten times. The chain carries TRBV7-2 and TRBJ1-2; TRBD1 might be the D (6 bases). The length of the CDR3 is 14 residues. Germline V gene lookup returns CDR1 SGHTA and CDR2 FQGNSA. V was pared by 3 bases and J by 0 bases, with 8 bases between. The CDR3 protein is CASSLTGTNYGYTF. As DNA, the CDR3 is TGTGCCAGCAGCTTGACAGGCACTAACTATGGCTACACCTTC. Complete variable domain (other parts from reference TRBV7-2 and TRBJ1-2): GAGVSQSPSNKVTEKGKDVELRCDPISGHTALYWYRQSLGQGLEFLIYFQGNSAPDKSGLPSDRFSAERTGGSVSTLTIQRTQQEDSAVYLCASSLTGTNYGYTFGSGTRLTVV.

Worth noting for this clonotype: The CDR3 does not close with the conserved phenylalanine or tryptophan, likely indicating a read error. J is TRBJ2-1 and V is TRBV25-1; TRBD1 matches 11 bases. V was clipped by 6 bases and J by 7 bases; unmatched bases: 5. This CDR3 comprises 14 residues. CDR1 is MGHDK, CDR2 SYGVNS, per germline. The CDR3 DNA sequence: TGTGCCAGCAGAGGACAGGGGGCAGGAAATGAGCAGTTCTTA. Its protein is CASRGQGAGNEQFL.

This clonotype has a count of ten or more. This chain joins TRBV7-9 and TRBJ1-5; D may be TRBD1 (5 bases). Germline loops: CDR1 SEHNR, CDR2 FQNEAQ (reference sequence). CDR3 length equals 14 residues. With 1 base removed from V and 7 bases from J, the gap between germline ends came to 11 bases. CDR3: CASSLGREGQPQHF. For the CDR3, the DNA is TGTGCCAGCAGCTTAGGCAGGGAAGGCCAGCCCCAGCATTTT.

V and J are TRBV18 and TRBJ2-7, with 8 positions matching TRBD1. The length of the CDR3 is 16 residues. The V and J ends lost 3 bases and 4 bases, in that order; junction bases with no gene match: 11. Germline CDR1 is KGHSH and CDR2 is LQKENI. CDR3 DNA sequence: TGTGCCAGCTCACCCTTACCCGGGACAGGTTCTTACGAGCAGTACTTC. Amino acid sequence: CASSPLPGTGSYEQYF.

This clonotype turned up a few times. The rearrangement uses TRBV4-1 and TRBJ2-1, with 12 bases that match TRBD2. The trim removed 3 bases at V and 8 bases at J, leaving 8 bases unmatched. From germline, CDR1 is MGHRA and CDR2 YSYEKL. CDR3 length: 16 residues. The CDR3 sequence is CASSQVTSGRYDEQFF. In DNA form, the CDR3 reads TGCGCCAGCAGCCAGGTGACTAGCGGGAGATATGATGAGCAGTTCTTC.

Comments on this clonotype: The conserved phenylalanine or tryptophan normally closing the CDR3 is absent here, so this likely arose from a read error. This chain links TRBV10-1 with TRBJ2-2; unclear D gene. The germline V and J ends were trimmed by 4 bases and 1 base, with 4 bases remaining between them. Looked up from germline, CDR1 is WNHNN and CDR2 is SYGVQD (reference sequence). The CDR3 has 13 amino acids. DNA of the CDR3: TGCGCCAGCAGTGCGGGGAACACCGGGGAGCTGTTTTTG. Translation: CASSAGNTGELFL.

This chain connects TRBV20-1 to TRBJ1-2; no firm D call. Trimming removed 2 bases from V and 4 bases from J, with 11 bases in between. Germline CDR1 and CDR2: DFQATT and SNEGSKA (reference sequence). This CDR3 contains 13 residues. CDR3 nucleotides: TGCAGTGCTAGATTTGCAGAAACCTATGGCTACACCTTC. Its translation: CSARFAETYGYTF.

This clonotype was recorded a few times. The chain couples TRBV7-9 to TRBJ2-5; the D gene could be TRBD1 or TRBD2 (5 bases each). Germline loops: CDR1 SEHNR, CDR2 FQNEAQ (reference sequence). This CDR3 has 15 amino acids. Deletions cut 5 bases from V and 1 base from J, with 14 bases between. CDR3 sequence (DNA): TGTGCCAGCAGCAATGATGGGACCCTCCAAGAGACCCAGTACTTC. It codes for CASSNDGTLQETQYF.

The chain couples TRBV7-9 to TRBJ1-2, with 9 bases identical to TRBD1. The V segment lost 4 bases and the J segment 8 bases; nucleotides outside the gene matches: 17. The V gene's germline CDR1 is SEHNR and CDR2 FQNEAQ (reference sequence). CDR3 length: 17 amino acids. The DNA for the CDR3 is TGTGCCAGCAGCTACCCAAATGTTTGGGACAGGGTCATCGGCTACACCTTC. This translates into CASSYPNVWDRVIGYTF.

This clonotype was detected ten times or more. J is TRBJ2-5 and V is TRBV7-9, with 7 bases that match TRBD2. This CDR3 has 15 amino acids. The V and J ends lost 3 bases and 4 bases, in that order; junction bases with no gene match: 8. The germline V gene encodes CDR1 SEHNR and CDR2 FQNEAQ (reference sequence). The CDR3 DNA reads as TGTGCCAGCAGCTTCGTGGGAGGGCCCCCAGAGACCCAGTACTTC. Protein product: CASSFVGGPPETQYF.

Here the CDR3 reads CASSFLGVDEQFF. The CDR3 DNA sequence: TGTGCCAGCAGTTTCTTAGGGGTCGATGAGCAGTTCTTC. This sequence joins TRBV12-3 or TRBV12-4 and TRBJ2-1; maybe TRBD1 (5 bases). Trimming removed 3 bases at V and 8 bases at J, with 11 bases between. This CDR3 contains 13 residues.

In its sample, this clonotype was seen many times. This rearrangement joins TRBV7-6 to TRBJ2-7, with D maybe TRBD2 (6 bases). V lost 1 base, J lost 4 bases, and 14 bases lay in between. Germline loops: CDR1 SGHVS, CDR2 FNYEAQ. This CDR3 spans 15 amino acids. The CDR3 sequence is CASSLDPGGRYEQYF. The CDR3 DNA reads TGTGCCAGCAGCTTAGACCCTGGGGGGAGATACGAGCAGTACTTC.

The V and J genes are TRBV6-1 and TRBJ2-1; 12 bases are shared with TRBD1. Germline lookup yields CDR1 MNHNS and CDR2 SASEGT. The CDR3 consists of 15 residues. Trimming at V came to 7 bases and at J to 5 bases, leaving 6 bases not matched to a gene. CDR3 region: CASMTGTGGDNEQFF. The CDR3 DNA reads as TGTGCCAGCATGACCGGGACAGGGGGCGACAATGAGCAGTTCTTC.

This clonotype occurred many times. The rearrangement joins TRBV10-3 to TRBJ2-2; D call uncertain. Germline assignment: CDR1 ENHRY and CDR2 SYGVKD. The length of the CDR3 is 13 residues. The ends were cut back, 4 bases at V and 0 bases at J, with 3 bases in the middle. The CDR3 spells CAISGTNTGELFF. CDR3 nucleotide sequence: TGTGCCATCAGTGGAACGAACACCGGGGAGCTGTTTTTT.

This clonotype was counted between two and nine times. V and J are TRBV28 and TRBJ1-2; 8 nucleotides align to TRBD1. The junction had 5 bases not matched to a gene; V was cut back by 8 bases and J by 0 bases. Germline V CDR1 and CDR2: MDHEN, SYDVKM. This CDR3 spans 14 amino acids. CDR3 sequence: CASSRTGTNYGYTF. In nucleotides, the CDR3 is TGTGCCAGCTCTCGGACAGGGACTAACTATGGCTACACCTTC.

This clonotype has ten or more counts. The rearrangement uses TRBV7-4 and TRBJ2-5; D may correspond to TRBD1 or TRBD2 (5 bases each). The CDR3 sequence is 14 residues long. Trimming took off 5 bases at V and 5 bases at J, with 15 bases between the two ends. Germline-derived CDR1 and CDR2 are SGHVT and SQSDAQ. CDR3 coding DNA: TGTGCCAGCAGCCCCGGGACCGGGCGGGAGACCCAGTACTTC. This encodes CASSPGTGRETQYF.

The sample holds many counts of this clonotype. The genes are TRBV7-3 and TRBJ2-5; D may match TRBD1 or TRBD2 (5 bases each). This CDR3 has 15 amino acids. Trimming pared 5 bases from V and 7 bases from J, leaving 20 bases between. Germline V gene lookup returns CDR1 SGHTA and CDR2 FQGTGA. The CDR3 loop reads CASSPTRARGATQYF. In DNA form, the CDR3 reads TGTGCCAGCAGCCCCACTAGGGCCCGGGGCGCGACCCAGTACTTC.